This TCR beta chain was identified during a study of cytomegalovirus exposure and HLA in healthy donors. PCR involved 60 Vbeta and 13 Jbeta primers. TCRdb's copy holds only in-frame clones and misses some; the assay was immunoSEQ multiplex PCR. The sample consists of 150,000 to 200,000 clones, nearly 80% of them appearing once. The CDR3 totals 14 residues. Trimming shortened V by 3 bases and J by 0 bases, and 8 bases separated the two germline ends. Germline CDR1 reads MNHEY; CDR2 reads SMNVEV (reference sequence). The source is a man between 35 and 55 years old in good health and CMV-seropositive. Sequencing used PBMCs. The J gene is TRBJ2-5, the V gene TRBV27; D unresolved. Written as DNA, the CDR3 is TGTGCCAGCAGTTTTAGGCGGAACCAAGAGACCCAGTACTTC. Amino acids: CASSFRRNQETQYF.